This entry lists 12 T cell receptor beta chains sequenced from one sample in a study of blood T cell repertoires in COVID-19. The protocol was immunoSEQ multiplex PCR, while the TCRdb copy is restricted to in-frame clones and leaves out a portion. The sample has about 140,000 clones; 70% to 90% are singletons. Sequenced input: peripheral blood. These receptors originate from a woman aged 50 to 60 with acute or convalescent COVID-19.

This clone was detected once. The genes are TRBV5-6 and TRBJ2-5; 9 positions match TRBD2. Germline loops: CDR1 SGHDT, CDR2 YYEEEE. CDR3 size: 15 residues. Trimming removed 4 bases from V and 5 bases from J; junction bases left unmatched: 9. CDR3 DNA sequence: TGTGCCAGCAGCACACCGGGACTAGCAGGGGAGACCCAGTACTTC. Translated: CASSTPGLAGETQYF.

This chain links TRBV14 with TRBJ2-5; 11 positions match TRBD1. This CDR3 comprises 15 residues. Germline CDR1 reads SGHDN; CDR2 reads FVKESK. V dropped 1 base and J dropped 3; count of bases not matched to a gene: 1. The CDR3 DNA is TGTGCCAGCAGCCAAGGGGGACAGGGGGAAGAGACCCAGTACTTC. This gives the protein CASSQGGQGEETQYF.

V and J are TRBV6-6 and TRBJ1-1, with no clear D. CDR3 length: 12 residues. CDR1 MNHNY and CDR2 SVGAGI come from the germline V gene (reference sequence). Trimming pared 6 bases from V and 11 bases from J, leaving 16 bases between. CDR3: CASSLDFVVAFF. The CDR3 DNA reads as TGTGCCAGCAGCCTCGACTTCGTCGTCGCTTTCTTT.

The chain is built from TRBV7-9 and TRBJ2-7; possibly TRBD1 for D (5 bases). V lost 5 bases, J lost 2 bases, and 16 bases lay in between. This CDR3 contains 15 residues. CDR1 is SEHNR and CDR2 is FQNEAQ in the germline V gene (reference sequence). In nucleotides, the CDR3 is TGTGCCAGCAGCCCCCAGGGTTTGCCCCCCTACGAGCAGTACTTC. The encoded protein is CASSPQGLPPYEQYF.

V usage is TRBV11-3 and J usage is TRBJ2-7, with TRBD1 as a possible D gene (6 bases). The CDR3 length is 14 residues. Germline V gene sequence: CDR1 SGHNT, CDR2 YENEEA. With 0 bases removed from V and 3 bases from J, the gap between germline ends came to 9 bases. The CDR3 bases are TGTGCCAGCAGCTTAGACGGACAGAACTACGAGCAGTACTTC. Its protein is CASSLDGQNYEQYF.

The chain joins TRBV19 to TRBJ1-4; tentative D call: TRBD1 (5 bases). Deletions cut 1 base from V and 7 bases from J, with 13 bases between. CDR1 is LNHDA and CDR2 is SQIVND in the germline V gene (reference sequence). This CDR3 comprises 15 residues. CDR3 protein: CASSIGGQGGEKLFF. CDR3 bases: TGTGCCAGTAGTATAGGAGGTCAGGGCGGTGAAAAACTGTTTTTT.

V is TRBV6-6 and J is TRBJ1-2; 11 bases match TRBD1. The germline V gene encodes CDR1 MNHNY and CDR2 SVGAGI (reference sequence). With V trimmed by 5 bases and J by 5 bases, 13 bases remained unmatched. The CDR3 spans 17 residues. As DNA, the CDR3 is TGTGCCAGCAGTCCCCTGCGGACAGGGGGCGCGGGGTATGGCTACACCTTC. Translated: CASSPLRTGGAGYGYTF.

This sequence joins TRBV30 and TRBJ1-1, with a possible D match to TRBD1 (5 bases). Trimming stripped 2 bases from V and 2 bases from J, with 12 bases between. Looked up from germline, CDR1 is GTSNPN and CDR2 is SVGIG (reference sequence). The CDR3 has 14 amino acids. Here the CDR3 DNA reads TGTGCCTGGAGTCGCTTCGACAGAAACACTGAAGCTTTCTTT. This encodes CAWSRFDRNTEAFF.

The CDR3 DNA reads as TGTGCCAGCAGTTACTCACAGACCTACGAGCAGTACTTC. Protein: CASSYSQTYEQYF. The chain joins TRBV6-5 to TRBJ2-7; D is ambiguous. The germline CDR1 and CDR2 sequences are MNHEY and SVGAGI. The CDR3 length is 13 residues. V lost 0 bases, J lost 2 bases, and 5 bases lay in between.

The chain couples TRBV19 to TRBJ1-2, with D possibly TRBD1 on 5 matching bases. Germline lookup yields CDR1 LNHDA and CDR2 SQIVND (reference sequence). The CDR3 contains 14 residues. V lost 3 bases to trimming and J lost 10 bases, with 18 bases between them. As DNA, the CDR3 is TGTGCCAGTAGTATGCCCCCAGGGCCCCCAATCTACACCTTC. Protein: CASSMPPGPPIYTF.

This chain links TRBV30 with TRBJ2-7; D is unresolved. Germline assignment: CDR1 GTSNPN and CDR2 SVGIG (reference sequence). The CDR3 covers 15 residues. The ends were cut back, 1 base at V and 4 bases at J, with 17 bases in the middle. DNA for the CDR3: TGTGCCTGGAGTGGGCGTGCGACTCAAGTTTACGAGCAGTACTTC. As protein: CAWSGRATQVYEQYF. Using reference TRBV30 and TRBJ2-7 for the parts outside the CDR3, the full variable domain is SQTIHQWPATLVQPVGSPLSLECTVEGTSNPNLYWYRQAAGRGLQLLFYSVGIGQISSEVPQNLSASRPQDRQFILSSKKLLLSDSGFYLCAWSGRATQVYEQYFGPGTRLTVT.

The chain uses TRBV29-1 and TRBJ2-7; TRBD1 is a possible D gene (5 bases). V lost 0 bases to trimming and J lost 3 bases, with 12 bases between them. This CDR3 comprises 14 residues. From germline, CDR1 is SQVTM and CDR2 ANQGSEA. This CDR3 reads CSVEDTDTDYEQYF. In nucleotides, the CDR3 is TGCAGCGTTGAAGATACGGACACGGACTACGAGCAGTACTTC.